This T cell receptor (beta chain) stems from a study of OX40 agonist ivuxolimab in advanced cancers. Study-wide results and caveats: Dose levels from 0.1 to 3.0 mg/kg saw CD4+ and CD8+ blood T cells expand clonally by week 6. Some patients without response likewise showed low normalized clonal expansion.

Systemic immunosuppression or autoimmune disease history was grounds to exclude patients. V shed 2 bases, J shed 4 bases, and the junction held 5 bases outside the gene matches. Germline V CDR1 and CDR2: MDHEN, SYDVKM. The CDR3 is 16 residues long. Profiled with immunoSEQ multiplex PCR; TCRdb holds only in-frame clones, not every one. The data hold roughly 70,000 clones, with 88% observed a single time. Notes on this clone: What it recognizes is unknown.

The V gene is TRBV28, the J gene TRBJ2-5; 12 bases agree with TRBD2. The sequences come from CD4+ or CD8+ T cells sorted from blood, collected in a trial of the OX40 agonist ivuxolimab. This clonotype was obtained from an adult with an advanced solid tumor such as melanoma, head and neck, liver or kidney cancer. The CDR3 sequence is CASSLGGLAGRETQYF. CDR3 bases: TGTGCCAGCAGTTTAGGAGGACTAGCGGGGAGAGAGACCCAGTACTTC.